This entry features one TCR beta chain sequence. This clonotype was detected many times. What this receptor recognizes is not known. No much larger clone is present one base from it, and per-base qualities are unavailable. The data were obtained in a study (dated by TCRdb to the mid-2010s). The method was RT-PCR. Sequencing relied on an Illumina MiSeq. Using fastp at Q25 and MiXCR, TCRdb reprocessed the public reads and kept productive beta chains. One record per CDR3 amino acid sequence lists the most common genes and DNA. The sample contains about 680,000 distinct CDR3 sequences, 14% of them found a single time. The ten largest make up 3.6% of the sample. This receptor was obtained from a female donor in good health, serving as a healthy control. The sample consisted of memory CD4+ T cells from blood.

The nucleotide sequence reads as follows: TGCGCCAGCAGCCCGGGAGTACAGAGAGCCAAAAACATTCAGTACTTC. The encoded protein is CASSPGVQRAKNIQYF. In this chain, TRBV5-1 is recombined with TRBJ2-4, with TRBD2 perhaps the D gene, on 6 matching bases. Trimming takes 4 bases from V and 0 bases from J, and the germline ends sit 14 bases apart. Inclusive of the bounding cysteine and phenylalanine, the CDR3 is 16 residues long. The CDR3 DNA has 48 bases and is translated from base 1. Taken from the germline V gene, the CDR1 and CDR2 loops are SGHRS and YFSETQ.